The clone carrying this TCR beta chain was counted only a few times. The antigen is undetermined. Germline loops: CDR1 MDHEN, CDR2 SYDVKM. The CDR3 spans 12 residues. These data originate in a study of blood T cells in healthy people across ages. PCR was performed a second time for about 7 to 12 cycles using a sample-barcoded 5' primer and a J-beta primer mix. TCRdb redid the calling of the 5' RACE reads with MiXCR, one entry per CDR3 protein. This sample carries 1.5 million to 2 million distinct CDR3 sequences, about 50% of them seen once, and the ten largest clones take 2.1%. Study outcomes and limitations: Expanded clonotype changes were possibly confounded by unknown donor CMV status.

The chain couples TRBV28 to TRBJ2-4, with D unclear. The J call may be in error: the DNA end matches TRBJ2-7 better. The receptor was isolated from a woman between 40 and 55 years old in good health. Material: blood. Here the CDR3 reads CASSFGESEQYF. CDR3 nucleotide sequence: TGTGCCAGCAGTTTTGGGGAAAGCGAGCAGTACTTC.